This TCR beta chain emerged from a study of blood T cell repertoires in COVID-19. Study overall: In each case, the material was cDNA or gDNA derived from T cells, B-cell-depleted T cells, or PBMCs.

Methods used by the authors: It was from reference gene primer amplification that nucleated cell counts were estimated. Data came from immunoSEQ multiplex PCR; TCRdb stores just in-frame clones and leaves some out. V and J calls and clone size are given by that table; D and trimming were obtained from the DNA. The sample shows some 120,000 clones, approximately 91% of them seen only once. The TCR sequence derives from a woman of 80 years or more with acute or convalescent COVID-19. The sample consisted of peripheral blood.

The DNA for the CDR3 is TGTGCCAGCACCCCCCCGGGGGGGTATGGCTACACCTTC. The encoded protein is CASTPPGGYGYTF. The gene calls are TRBV6-5 and TRBJ1-2; D might be TRBD1 (5 bases). Germline CDR1 MNHEY, CDR2 SVGAGI. The CDR3 has 13 residues. Between the trimmed V and J ends, which lost 7 bases and 5 bases, there was a span of 14 bases.